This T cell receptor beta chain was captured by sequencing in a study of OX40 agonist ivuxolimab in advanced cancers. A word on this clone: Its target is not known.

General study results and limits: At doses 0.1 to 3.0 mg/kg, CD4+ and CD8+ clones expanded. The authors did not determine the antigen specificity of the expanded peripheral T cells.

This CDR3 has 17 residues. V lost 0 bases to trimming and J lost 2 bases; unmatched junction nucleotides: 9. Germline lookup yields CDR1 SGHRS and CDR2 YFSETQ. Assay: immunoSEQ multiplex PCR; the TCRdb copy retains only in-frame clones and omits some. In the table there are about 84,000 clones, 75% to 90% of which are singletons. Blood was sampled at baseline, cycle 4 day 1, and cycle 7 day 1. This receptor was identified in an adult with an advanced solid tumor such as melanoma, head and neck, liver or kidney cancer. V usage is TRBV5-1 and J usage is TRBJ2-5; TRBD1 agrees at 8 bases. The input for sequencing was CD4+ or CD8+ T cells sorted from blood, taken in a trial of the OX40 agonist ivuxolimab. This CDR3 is CASSLVPPGQGQETQYF. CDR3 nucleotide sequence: TGCGCCAGCAGCTTGGTCCCCCCCGGACAGGGACAAGAGACCCAGTACTTC.